A selection of T cell receptor beta chains follows, all from one sample in a study of shared clonotypes between healthy human individuals. Generated by immunoSEQ multiplex PCR, the TCRdb table keeps only in-frame clones and is missing some. The sample records roughly 660,000 clones, around 91% being singletons. Specimen: memory CD8+ T cells from PBMCs. All receptors come from a man aged 18 to 35 in good health. Some clones in this sample may be carry-over from other donors' samples. CDR3s include the opening cysteine and the closing phenylalanine or tryptophan. The D gene is left open where the match is weak. Clone size is not always given. Where it is, it says once, few, many or a class for expanded clones.

v_call: TRBV6-5; clone_size: once; j_call: TRBJ2-7; d_call: .; cdr3_nt: TGTGCCATCAGTGAGCCGACCGGGACTCACGAGCAGTACTTC; cdr3_aa: CAISEPTGTHEQYF
v_call: TRBV27; clone_size: .; j_call: TRBJ2-5; d_call: .; cdr3_nt: TGTGCCAGCAGTCAGAGGTACCAAGAGACCCAGTACTTC; cdr3_aa: CASSQRYQETQYF
v_call: TRBV29-1; clone_size: .; j_call: TRBJ1-3; d_call: .; cdr3_nt: TGCAGCGTTTCGACAGGAGACTCTGGAAACACCATATATTTT; cdr3_aa: CSVSTGDSGNTIYF
v_call: TRBV5-6; clone_size: .; j_call: TRBJ2-1; d_call: TRBD2; cdr3_nt: TGTGCCAGCAGCTTGTCTCATGAGGGAGGGCTTTACAATGAGCAGTTCTTC; cdr3_aa: CASSLSHEGGLYNEQFF
v_call: TRBV27; clone_size: .; j_call: TRBJ1-5; d_call: TRBD1; cdr3_nt: TGTGCCAGCAGTTTGACAACAGGGGTAGATCAGCCCCAGCATTTT; cdr3_aa: CASSLTTGVDQPQHF
v_call: TRBV27; clone_size: .; j_call: TRBJ1-2; d_call: .; cdr3_nt: TGTGCCAGCAGTTTACGGGACGGCTATGGCTACACCTTC; cdr3_aa: CASSLRDGYGYTF
v_call: TRBV10-3; clone_size: .; j_call: TRBJ2-7; d_call: .; cdr3_nt: TGTGCCTCACGTGGGGATTACGAGCAGTACTTC; cdr3_aa: CASRGDYEQYF
v_call: TRBV7-4; clone_size: .; j_call: TRBJ2-1; d_call: TRBD2; cdr3_nt: TGTGCCAGCAGCTTAACTAGCGGGAGCCCAAGCTCCTACAATGAGCAGTTCTTC; cdr3_aa: CASSLTSGSPSSYNEQFF
v_call: TRBV7-8; clone_size: once; j_call: TRBJ2-1; d_call: .; cdr3_nt: TGTGCCAGCAGCTTGAGCATTTGGGTCCTCTCCTACAATGAGCAGTTCTTC; cdr3_aa: CASSLSIWVLSYNEQFF
v_call: TRBV2; clone_size: .; j_call: TRBJ1-1; d_call: .; cdr3_nt: TGTGCCAGCAGTGTGGGTAACACTGAAGCTTTCTTT; cdr3_aa: CASSVGNTEAFF
v_call: TRBV6-1; clone_size: .; j_call: TRBJ2-7; d_call: TRBD2; cdr3_nt: TGTGCCAGCAGGATAGCGGGAAACGAGCAGTACTTC; cdr3_aa: CASRIAGNEQYF
v_call: TRBV7-9; clone_size: .; j_call: TRBJ2-2; d_call: .; cdr3_nt: TGTGCCAGCAGCCAGGAAAGTCTGGACACCGGGGAGCTGTTTTTT; cdr3_aa: CASSQESLDTGELFF
v_call: TRBV6-4; clone_size: many; j_call: TRBJ2-2; d_call: .; cdr3_nt: TGTGCCAGCAGTGGAGGGGAACAGGGAGCCACCGGGGAGCTGTTTTTT; cdr3_aa: CASSGGEQGATGELFF
v_call: TRBV5-5; clone_size: few; j_call: TRBJ2-7; d_call: .; cdr3_nt: TGTGCCAGCAGCTTGTATGACCGAGGGGGAGGAGTCTACGAGCAGTACTTC; cdr3_aa: CASSLYDRGGGVYEQYF
v_call: TRBV2; clone_size: .; j_call: TRBJ2-7; d_call: TRBD2; cdr3_nt: TGTGCCAGCAGCGCCGGGCCAGCGGGAGTGGGCTACGAGCAGTACTTC; cdr3_aa: CASSAGPAGVGYEQYF
v_call: TRBV28; clone_size: .; j_call: TRBJ2-3; d_call: TRBD2; cdr3_nt: TGTGCCAGCAGTTTGGTCAGCGGGAGTAGTGTTACGCAGTATTTT; cdr3_aa: CASSLVSGSSVTQYF
v_call: TRBV13; clone_size: once; j_call: TRBJ1-1; d_call: .; cdr3_nt: TGTGCCAGCAGCCCAGCACCCTCGGGGCCTGGCACTGAAGCTTTCTTT; cdr3_aa: CASSPAPSGPGTEAFF
v_call: TRBV7-2; clone_size: .; j_call: TRBJ1-2; d_call: .; cdr3_nt: TGTGCCAGCAGTCCCGGGCCGGAGGGCTATGGCTACACCTTC; cdr3_aa: CASSPGPEGYGYTF
v_call: TRBV27; clone_size: once; j_call: TRBJ2-7; d_call: .; cdr3_nt: TGTGCCAGCGGGCAGGGGAGCTCCTACGAGCAGTACTTC; cdr3_aa: CASGQGSSYEQYF
v_call: TRBV28; clone_size: once; j_call: TRBJ1-2; d_call: .; cdr3_nt: TGTGCCAGCAGTTCCCCCTTTACAGAGAAATATGGCTACACCTTC; cdr3_aa: CASSSPFTEKYGYTF
v_call: TRBV13; clone_size: .; j_call: TRBJ2-7; d_call: .; cdr3_nt: TGTGCCAGCAGCTTAGGTCACGAGCAGTACTTC; cdr3_aa: CASSLGHEQYF
v_call: TRBV27; clone_size: once; j_call: TRBJ2-4; d_call: .; cdr3_nt: TGTGCCAGCACTGGGGGGCTCGGAGACAGAGGCAAAAACATTCAGTACTTC; cdr3_aa: CASTGGLGDRGKNIQYF
v_call: TRBV19; clone_size: once; j_call: TRBJ2-1; d_call: TRBD2; cdr3_nt: TGTGCCAGTACCACGGACACTAGCGGCTACAATGAGCAGTTCTTC; cdr3_aa: CASTTDTSGYNEQFF
v_call: TRBV13; clone_size: .; j_call: TRBJ2-2; d_call: TRBD1; cdr3_nt: TGTGCCAGCGGTGAGAAGCCCGGGACAGACAACACCGGGGAGCTGTTTTTT; cdr3_aa: CASGEKPGTDNTGELFF
v_call: TRBV27; clone_size: once; j_call: TRBJ2-1; d_call: TRBD2; cdr3_nt: TGTGCCAGCAGTATCAGACTAGCGTCCTACAATGAGCAGTTCTTC; cdr3_aa: CASSIRLASYNEQFF
v_call: TRBV9; clone_size: once; j_call: TRBJ1-2; d_call: .; cdr3_nt: TGTGCCAGCAGCGCAGCGGGAGGGGCCTACTATGGCTACACCTTC; cdr3_aa: CASSAAGGAYYGYTF